This entry lists 5 T cell receptor beta chains sequenced from one sample in a study of cytomegalovirus exposure and HLA in healthy donors. The protocol was immunoSEQ multiplex PCR, while the TCRdb copy is restricted to in-frame clones and leaves out a portion. The sample carries some 200,000 clones, about 89% recorded once. Input material: PBMCs. The receptors come from a man younger than 40 in good health and CMV-seropositive.

V and J are TRBV7-6 and TRBJ1-3; D is unclear. V dropped 5 bases and J dropped 1 base, with 12 bases sitting between them. Germline loops: CDR1 SGHVS, CDR2 FNYEAQ. This CDR3 contains 15 residues. In DNA, the CDR3 is TGTGCCAGCAGCAACCCCCGGACGTCTGGAAACACCATATATTTT. Translation: CASSNPRTSGNTIYF. The full variable domain, in which reference TRBV7-6 and TRBJ1-3 provide the parts outside the CDR3, is GAGVSQSPRYKVTKRGQDVALRCDPISGHVSLYWYRQALGQGPEFLTYFNYEAQQDKSGLPNDRFSAERPEGSISTLTIQRTEQRDSAMYRCASSNPRTSGNTIYFGEGSWLTVV.

The chain couples TRBV4-1 to TRBJ2-7, with 10 nucleotides matching TRBD2. CDR3 length: 16 amino acids. CDR1 is MGHRA and CDR2 is YSYEKL in the germline V gene. V was pared by 0 bases and J by 3 bases, with 5 bases of the junction left unmatched. The CDR3 nucleotides are TGCGCCAGCAGCCAAGAGAAGCTAGCGGGGGACTACGAGCAGTACTTC. Residues: CASSQEKLAGDYEQYF.

This chain links TRBV7-2 with TRBJ2-2; D is uncertain. CDR3 size: 16 residues. Germline lookup yields CDR1 SGHTA and CDR2 FQGNSA. Deletions cut 0 bases from V and 1 base from J, with 9 bases between. The CDR3 spells CASSLAPPQNTGELFF. Here the CDR3 DNA reads TGTGCCAGCAGCTTAGCGCCCCCACAGAACACCGGGGAGCTGTTTTTT.

The chain couples TRBV11-3 to TRBJ2-1; D is unclear. The CDR3 sequence is 14 residues long. Germline V lookup: CDR1 SGHNT, CDR2 YENEEA. V lost 3 bases, J lost 6 bases, and 12 bases lay in between. The CDR3, as DNA: TGTGCCAGCAGCTTGAGCAGGACCTCCAATGAGCAGTTCTTC. It codes for CASSLSRTSNEQFF.

The chain recombines TRBV13 with TRBJ2-7; D is possibly TRBD2 (5 bases). Germline-derived CDR1 and CDR2 are PRHDT and FYEKMQ (reference sequence). Trimming pared 3 bases from V and 6 bases from J, leaving 12 bases between. The CDR3 has 13 amino acids. The chain's CDR3 is CASSFRAGIEQYF. DNA for the CDR3: TGTGCCAGCAGCTTCCGGGCCGGGATCGAGCAGTACTTC.